This T cell receptor (beta chain) was recovered during a study of long-term antiretroviral therapy in people with HIV. The study's findings and limits: Post-ART samples showed increased diversity that remained below transplant donor control levels. Blood dating 2004 to 2017 may reflect older ART regimens. In HIV, the repertoires covered a tighter span of CDR3 lengths than in controls.

In the case of this clone: Its antigen is still unknown.

Each donor had at least one pre-ART and at least two post-ART PBMC samples. The CDR3 is 15 amino acids. V was cut by 4 bases and J by 1 base, with 14 bases left in between. Germline lookup yields CDR1 KGHSH and CDR2 LQKENI. Researchers ran immunoSEQ v3.0 at survey level. Only in-frame clones appear in the TCRdb table, and some are missing; sequencing was by immunoSEQ multiplex PCR. Of tens of thousands of clones listed, 65% to 90% are singletons. The TCR was taken from a man aged 18 to 29 with HIV. The genes are TRBV18 and TRBJ2-7; D is tentatively TRBD1 or TRBD2 (5 bases each). Sequences were derived from unsorted PBMCs, sampled 1.5 years after starting antiretroviral therapy. The DNA for the CDR3 is TGTGCCAGCTCACTCGGGACGGATCCTTCCTACGAGCAGTACTTC. Amino acids: CASSLGTDPSYEQYF.